This T cell receptor (beta chain) was retrieved from a study of STAT3 mutations in large granular lymphocyte leukemia (dated by TCRdb to about 2019). Describing the broader study: About half of the T-LGLL patients who underwent longitudinal sequencing carried canonical activating STAT3 mutations. Over half of the T-LGLL patients were given one or more immunosuppressive therapy regimens, and roughly 37% of the treated patients had a hematologic response. Patients with T-cell large granular lymphocyte leukemia underwent serial deep sequencing of TCRbeta CDR3 and STAT3 to reconstruct clonal hierarchy and dynamics. From an initial cohort of approximately 200 LGL patients, approximately 17 representative T-LGLL cases were chosen for longitudinal sequencing of TCRbeta and STAT3. A couple of patients with natural killer LGL leukemia were also sequenced longitudinally as controls within the study. Each patient was sequenced at an average of roughly 4.1 time points, ranging from 2 to 8 samplings.

Results and caveats for the whole study, not just this receptor: Because codominant clonotypes persisted in some patients, a small but highly pathogenic clone may have been missed. Because no samples were available when a clone first appeared, clonal expansion was inferred from samplings taken at other points. At least one immunodominant TCRbeta clonotype was identified in every T-LGLL patient, and multiple immunodominant subclonotypes were identified in about half of the T-LGLL patients. Variable intervals between samplings and differing treatment regimens complicated linking therapy response to changes in TCR clonal burden. TCR clonotype switching after therapy was seen in about 35% of the 18 patients, with all newly emerging clones being STAT3 wild type. The burden of the dominant TCR clone was higher than the STAT3 mutant burden in several patients, which suggests that the STAT3 mutation arose secondarily inside a clone that had already expanded.

Points on this clone: The target of this receptor is not known. Per-base quality was not reported, and no clone a single base away is much larger than it.

Per the germline V gene (reference sequence), WNHNN is the CDR1 and SYGVQD is the CDR2. After removal of 0 bases from V and 1 base from J, the junction retains 13 bases not matched to a gene. The CDR3, from cysteine to phenylalanine, totals 19 residues. The entry retains the CDR3 DNA only, 57 bases that are in frame from base 1. DNA was extracted from blood mononuclear cells, and the same DNA was used for both TCR and STAT3 sequencing. An Illumina MiSeq was used to sequence the TCRbeta libraries, yielding an average of roughly 41,000 productive templates per sample. The immunoSEQ assay, which uses multiplex PCR amplification, was used to generate TCRbeta CDR3 libraries. The authors' pipeline ran thus. Repertoire diversity was calculated as previously defined, with values near 0 taken to indicate extremely monoclonal samples. TCRdb took over this immuneACCESS table, retaining in-frame rearrangements with V and J assigned. Such tables are incomplete; in checked studies, under half of the missing clones stem from an unresolved V gene, and the remainder is unexplained. V, J and clone size derive from that table, while D and trimming were established from the DNA sequence. The sample table lists approximately 25,000 clones, approximately 94% of them with a count of one. Approximately 6% of the sample is in the top ten clones.

The receptor comes from a man aged 35 to 55 with T-cell large granular lymphocyte leukemia. Some clones in this sample may be carry-over from other donors' samples. The age is the age at diagnosis. The chain is assembled from TRBV10-1 and TRBJ2-7, with 9 bases matching TRBD2. The sequenced sample was peripheral blood mononuclear cells. The DNA sequence is as follows: TGCGCCAGCAGTGAGTCGACGGTAGGGAGCGGGGGGCCGTCCTACGAGCAGTACTTC. It specifies CASSESTVGSGGPSYEQYF.